The rows below give T cell receptor beta chains drawn from one sample of a study of CD8 T cells in ankylosing spondylitis. TCRdb processed the 5' RACE reads anew with MiXCR; each CDR3 protein has one entry. The data show about 300,000 distinct CDR3 sequences, more than 20% seen once. Input material: blood, either unsorted or a sorted T cell fraction (not recorded which). The receptors shown here come from a female donor with ankylosing spondylitis or in good health (not recorded which). CDR3s include the opening cysteine and the closing phenylalanine or tryptophan. Fields, in order: CDR3 length, clone size, D gene, J gene, V gene, CDR3 protein, CDR3 DNA. A D gene is named only where the DNA matches it firmly. Some rows mark clone size as missing; the rest say once, few, many or name a class of expanded clone.

length: 15; size: NA; D: NA; J: TRBJ2-2; V: TRBV6-1; CDR3: CASRPMGVLTGELFF; DNA: TGTGCCAGCCGACCTATGGGGGTGCTCACCGGGGAGCTGTTTTTT
length: 13; size: few; D: TRBD1; J: TRBJ2-7; V: TRBV20-1; CDR3: CSATRDRYYEQYF; DNA: TGCAGTGCGACCCGGGACAGGTACTACGAGCAGTACTTC
length: 16; size: NA; D: TRBD2; J: TRBJ2-7; V: TRBV7-2; CDR3: CASSRGRTSGSYEQYF; DNA: TGTGCCAGCAGCCGCGGCCGGACTAGCGGGAGCTACGAGCAGTACTTC
length: 13; size: few; D: TRBD1; J: TRBJ2-1; V: TRBV29-1; CDR3: CTASGQGDNEQFF; DNA: TGCACCGCGAGCGGCCAGGGGGACAATGAGCAGTTCTTC
length: 14; size: NA; D: NA; J: TRBJ2-5; V: TRBV6-1; CDR3: CASSRTQIQETQYF; DNA: TGTGCCAGCAGCCGGACCCAAATTCAAGAGACCCAGTACTTC
length: 15; size: NA; D: NA; J: TRBJ2-2; V: TRBV2; CDR3: CASTSRTVNTGELFF; DNA: TGTGCCAGCACCTCTAGGACAGTTAACACCGGGGAGCTGTTTTTT
length: 16; size: NA; D: NA; J: TRBJ2-2; V: TRBV27; CDR3: CASSLWRSGGIGELFF; DNA: TGTGCCAGCAGTTTATGGAGGTCAGGGGGGATCGGGGAGCTGTTTTTT
length: 15; size: few; D: TRBD2; J: TRBJ2-1; V: TRBV5-1; CDR3: CASSLVSSGINEQFF; DNA: TGCGCCAGCAGCTTGGTGTCTAGCGGGATAAATGAGCAGTTCTTC
length: 12; size: NA; D: NA; J: TRBJ2-1; V: TRBV7-2; CDR3: CASRPSGNEQFF; DNA: TGTGCCAGCAGGCCAAGTGGCAATGAGCAGTTCTTC
length: 14; size: NA; D: NA; J: TRBJ2-1; V: TRBV7-2; CDR3: CASSSRTTLNEQFF; DNA: TGTGCCAGCAGCTCCCGGACTACCCTTAATGAGCAGTTCTTC
length: 15; size: NA; D: NA; J: TRBJ2-3; V: TRBV4-1; CDR3: CASSQVQGSSDTQYF; DNA: TGCGCCAGCAGCCAAGTGCAGGGGAGTTCAGATACGCAGTATTTT
length: 14; size: NA; D: NA; J: TRBJ2-5; V: TRBV3-1; CDR3: CASSPGSRRETQYF; DNA: TGTGCCAGCAGCCCGGGGAGCCGGCGGGAGACCCAGTACTTC
length: 15; size: few; D: NA; J: TRBJ2-1; V: TRBV6-1; CDR3: CASSESPGRYNEQFF; DNA: TGTGCCAGCAGTGAATCCCCGGGACGTTACAATGAGCAGTTCTTC
length: 12; size: many; D: NA; J: TRBJ2-1; V: TRBV5-6; CDR3: CASSLTRNEQFF; DNA: TGTGCCAGCAGCCTAACTAGGAATGAGCAGTTCTTC
length: 14; size: few; D: NA; J: TRBJ2-7; V: TRBV5-1; CDR3: CASSLAPTVSEQYF; DNA: TGCGCCAGCAGCTTGGCCCCGACAGTCTCCGAGCAGTACTTC
length: 14; size: NA; D: NA; J: TRBJ1-6; V: TRBV20-1; CDR3: CSVLSPGPNLGLHF; DNA: TGCAGTGTCCTCTCCCCCGGTCCTAATTTGGGCCTCCACTTT
length: 12; size: NA; D: NA; J: TRBJ1-2; V: TRBV6-2/TRBV6-3; CDR3: CASSYGSYGYTF; DNA: TGTGCCAGCAGTTACGGATCCTATGGCTACACCTTC